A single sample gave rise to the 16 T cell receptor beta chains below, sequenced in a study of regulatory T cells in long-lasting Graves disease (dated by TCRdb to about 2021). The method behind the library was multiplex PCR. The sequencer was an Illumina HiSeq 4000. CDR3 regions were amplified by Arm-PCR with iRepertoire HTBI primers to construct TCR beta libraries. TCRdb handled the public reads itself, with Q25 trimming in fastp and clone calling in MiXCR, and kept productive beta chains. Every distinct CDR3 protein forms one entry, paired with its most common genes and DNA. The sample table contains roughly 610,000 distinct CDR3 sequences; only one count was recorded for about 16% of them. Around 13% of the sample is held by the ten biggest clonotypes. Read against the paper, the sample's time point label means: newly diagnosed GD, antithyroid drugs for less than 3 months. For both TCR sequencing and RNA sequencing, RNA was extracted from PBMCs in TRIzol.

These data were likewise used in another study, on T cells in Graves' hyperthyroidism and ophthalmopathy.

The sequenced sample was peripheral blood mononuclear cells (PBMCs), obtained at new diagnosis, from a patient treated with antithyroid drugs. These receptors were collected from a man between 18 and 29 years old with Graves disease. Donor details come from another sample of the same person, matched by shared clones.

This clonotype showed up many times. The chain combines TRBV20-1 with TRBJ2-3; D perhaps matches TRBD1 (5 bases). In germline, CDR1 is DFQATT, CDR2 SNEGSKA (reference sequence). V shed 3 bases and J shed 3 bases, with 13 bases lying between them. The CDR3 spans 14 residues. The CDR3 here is CSASKGLRTDTQYF. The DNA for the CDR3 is TGCAGTGCTAGCAAGGGGCTTAGGACAGATACGCAGTATTTT.

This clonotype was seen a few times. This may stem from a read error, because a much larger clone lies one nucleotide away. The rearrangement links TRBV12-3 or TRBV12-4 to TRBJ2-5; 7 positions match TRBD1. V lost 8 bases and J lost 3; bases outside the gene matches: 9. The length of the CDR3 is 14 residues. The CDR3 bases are TGTGCCAGCGGAATTGGACAGGCGAAAGAGACCCAGTACTTC. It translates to CASGIGQAKETQYF.

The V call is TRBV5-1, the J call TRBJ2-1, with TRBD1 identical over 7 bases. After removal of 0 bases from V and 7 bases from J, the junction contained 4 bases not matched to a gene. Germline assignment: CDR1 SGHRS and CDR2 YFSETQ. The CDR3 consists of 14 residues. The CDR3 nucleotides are TGCGCCAGCAGCTTGGGACAGGGATTGAATGAGCAGTTCTTC. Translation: CASSLGQGLNEQFF.

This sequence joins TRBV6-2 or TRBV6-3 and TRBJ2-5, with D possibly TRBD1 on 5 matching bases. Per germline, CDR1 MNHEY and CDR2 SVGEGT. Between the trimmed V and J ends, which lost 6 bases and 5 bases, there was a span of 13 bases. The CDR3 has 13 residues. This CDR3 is CASSNLGRETQYF. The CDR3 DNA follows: TGTGCCAGCAGCAATCTGGGGCGGGAGACCCAGTACTTC.

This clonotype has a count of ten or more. For the CDR3, the DNA is TGCGCCAGCAGCCGAGAGGGTCAGGACAGGGGTATCAATGAGCAGTTCTTC. Protein sequence: CASSREGQDRGINEQFF. This chain links TRBV5-1 with TRBJ2-1; 9 bases map to TRBD1. The CDR3 is 17 amino acids. CDR1 is SGHRS, CDR2 YFSETQ, per germline. The V gene end was trimmed by 4 bases and the J gene end by 6 bases; junction bases not matched to a gene: 14.

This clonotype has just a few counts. The CDR3 is CASRGTGVYNSPLHF. The DNA of the CDR3 is TGTGCCAGCAGAGGGACAGGGGTGTATAATTCACCCCTCCACTTT. The genes are TRBV6-1 and TRBJ1-6; 10 bases map to TRBD1. The germline V gene encodes CDR1 MNHNS and CDR2 SASEGT. CDR3 size: 15 residues. Losses at the gene ends were 6 bases for V and 4 bases for J; bases not matched to a gene: 3.

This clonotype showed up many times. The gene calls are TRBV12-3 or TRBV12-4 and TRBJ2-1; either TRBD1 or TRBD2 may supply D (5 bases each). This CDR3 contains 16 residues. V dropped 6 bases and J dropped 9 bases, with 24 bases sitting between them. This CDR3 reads CASSHPRGLPSREQFF. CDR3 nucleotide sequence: TGTGCCAGCAGCCACCCTCGGGGCCTACCCAGCCGTGAGCAGTTCTTC.

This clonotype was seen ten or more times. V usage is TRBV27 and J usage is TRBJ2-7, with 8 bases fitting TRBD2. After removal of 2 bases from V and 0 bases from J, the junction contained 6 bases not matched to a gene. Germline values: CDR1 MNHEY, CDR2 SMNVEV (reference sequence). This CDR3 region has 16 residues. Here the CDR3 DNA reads TGTGCCAGCAGTTTAAGCGGGGGAGTGGGCTCCTACGAGCAGTACTTC. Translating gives CASSLSGGVGSYEQYF.

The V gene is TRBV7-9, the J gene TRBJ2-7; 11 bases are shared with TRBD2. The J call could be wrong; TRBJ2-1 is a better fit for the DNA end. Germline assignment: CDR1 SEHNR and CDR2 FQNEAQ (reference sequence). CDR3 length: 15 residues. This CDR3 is CASSRVLAGVGEQFF. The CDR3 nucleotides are TGTGCCAGCAGCCGCGTACTAGCGGGAGTTGGTGAGCAGTTCTTC.

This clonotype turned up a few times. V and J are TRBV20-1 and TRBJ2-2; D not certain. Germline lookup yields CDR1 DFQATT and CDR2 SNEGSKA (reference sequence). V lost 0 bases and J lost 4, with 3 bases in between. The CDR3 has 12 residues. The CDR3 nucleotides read TGCAGTGCTAGAGAAGTCACCGGGGAGCTGTTTTTT. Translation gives CSAREVTGELFF.

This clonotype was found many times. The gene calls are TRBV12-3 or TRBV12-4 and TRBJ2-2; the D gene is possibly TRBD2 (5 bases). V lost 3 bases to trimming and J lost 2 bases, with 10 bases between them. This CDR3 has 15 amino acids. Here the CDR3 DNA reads TGTGCCAGCAGTTTTGCGGGCCCCAACACCGGGGAGCTGTTTTTT. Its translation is CASSFAGPNTGELFF.

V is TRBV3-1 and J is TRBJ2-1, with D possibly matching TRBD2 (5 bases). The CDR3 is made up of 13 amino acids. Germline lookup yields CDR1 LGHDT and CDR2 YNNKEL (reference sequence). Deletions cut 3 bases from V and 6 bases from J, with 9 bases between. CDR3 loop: CASSHLSGNEQFF. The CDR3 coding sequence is TGTGCCAGCAGCCACTTAAGCGGCAATGAGCAGTTCTTC.

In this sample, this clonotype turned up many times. The CDR3 here is CASITGNQPQHF. The CDR3 coding sequence is TGTGCCAGCATAACAGGGAATCAGCCCCAGCATTTT. This chain links TRBV28 with TRBJ1-5; D might be TRBD1 (6 bases). The CDR3 covers 12 residues. Between the trimmed V and J ends, which lost 7 bases and 4 bases, there was a span of 8 bases. Germline V gene data show CDR1 as MDHEN and CDR2 as SYDVKM.

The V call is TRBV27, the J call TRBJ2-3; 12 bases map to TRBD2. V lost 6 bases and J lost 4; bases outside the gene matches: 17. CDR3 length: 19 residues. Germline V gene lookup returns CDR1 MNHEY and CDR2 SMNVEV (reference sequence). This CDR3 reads CASSPRLAGVTHPPDTQYF. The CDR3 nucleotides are TGTGCCAGCAGCCCCCGACTAGCGGGAGTAACCCACCCACCAGATACGCAGTATTTT.

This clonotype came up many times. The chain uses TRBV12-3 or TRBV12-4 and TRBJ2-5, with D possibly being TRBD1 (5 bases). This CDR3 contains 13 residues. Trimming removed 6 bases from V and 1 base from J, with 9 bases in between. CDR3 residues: CASSLDSQETQYF. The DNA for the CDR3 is TGTGCCAGCAGCCTCGACAGCCAAGAGACCCAGTACTTC.

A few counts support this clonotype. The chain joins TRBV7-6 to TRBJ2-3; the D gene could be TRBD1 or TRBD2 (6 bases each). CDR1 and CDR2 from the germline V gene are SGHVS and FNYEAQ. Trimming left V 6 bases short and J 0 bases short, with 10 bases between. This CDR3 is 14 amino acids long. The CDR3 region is CASREGVSTDTQYF. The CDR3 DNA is TGTGCCAGCAGGGAGGGGGTTAGCACAGATACGCAGTATTTT.